This TCR beta chain comes out of a study of cytotoxic CD8 clonotypes in ibrutinib-treated CLL. The study's findings and limits: Baseline levels of clonality went above those of age-matched healthy donors and moved with circulating CD8+ T-cell counts.

V lost 4 bases to trimming and J lost 1 base; unmatched junction nucleotides: 5. This CDR3 is 15 amino acids long. Looked up from germline, CDR1 is KGHSH and CDR2 is LQKENI. About this clone: The antigen remains undetermined.

Data came from immunoSEQ multiplex PCR; TCRdb stores just in-frame clones and leaves some out. The sample shows more than 85,000 clones, 70% to 80% of them seen only once. The sequence derives from a human donor with chronic lymphocytic leukemia. The sample consisted of PBMCs, taken after 24 months of ibrutinib treatment. The genes are TRBV18 and TRBJ1-1; 8 bases fit TRBD1. The CDR3 loop reads CASSRTTGGNTEAFF. The CDR3 nucleotides are TGTGCCAGCTCACGCACCACAGGGGGGAACACTGAAGCTTTCTTT.